This entry is about one T cell receptor (beta chain). Germline trimming cut 4 bases from V and 4 bases from J; bases unmatched to any gene: 1. CDR1 is SGHTA and CDR2 is FQGNSA in the germline V gene. CDR3 size: 14 residues. This record belongs to a study of cytomegalovirus exposure and HLA in healthy donors. Vbeta (60) and Jbeta (13) primers were used in the PCR. Sequencing used immunoSEQ multiplex PCR; TCRdb keeps in-frame clones, though not all of them. The profile shows more than 70,000 clones, around 80% of them singletons. Sequencing input: PBMCs. This TCR was sampled from a man under 40 in good health and CMV-seropositive. The rearrangement uses TRBV7-2 and TRBJ1-5; 10 nucleotides align to TRBD1. This CDR3 is CASSWGQGNQPQHF. The CDR3 region has the DNA TGTGCCAGCAGCTGGGGACAGGGGAATCAGCCCCAGCATTTT.